Presented here are 25 T cell receptor beta chains from one specimen sequenced in a study of T cell responses to AZD1222 COVID-19 vaccine. The protocol was immunoSEQ multiplex PCR, while the TCRdb copy is restricted to in-frame clones and leaves out a portion. The sample has over 55,000 clones; roughly 85% are singletons. This specimen was peripheral blood, taken 28 days after the second AZD1222 dose. Receptors were obtained from an adult who received the AZD1222 COVID-19 vaccine.

V is TRBV19 and J is TRBJ1-4; D is uncertain. CDR1 LNHDA and CDR2 SQIVND come from the germline V gene (reference sequence). The ends were cut back, 4 bases at V and 5 bases at J, with 8 bases in the middle. This CDR3 has 13 amino acids. The CDR3 loop is CASSNTENEKLFF. Here the CDR3 DNA reads TGTGCCAGTAGTAATACAGAGAATGAAAAACTGTTTTTT.

The CDR3 DNA reads TGTGCCAGCAGTTCCCGGACTGCTCTCTCCTACAATGAGCAGTTCTTC. It specifies CASSSRTALSYNEQFF. The chain joins TRBV28 to TRBJ2-1; D is perhaps TRBD2 (5 bases). Trimming left V 4 bases short and J 0 bases short, with 13 bases between. Germline V gene sequence: CDR1 MDHEN, CDR2 SYDVKM. The CDR3 loop spans 16 amino acids. Based on the CDR3 plus reference TRBV28 and TRBJ2-1, the full variable domain is DVKVTQSSRYLVKRTGEKVFLECVQDMDHENMFWYRQDPGLGLRLIYFSYDVKMKEKGDIPEGYSVSREKKERFSLILESASTNQTSMYLCASSSRTALSYNEQFFGPGTRLTVL.

J is TRBJ1-4 and V is TRBV3-1 (or the pseudogene TRBV3-2), with TRBD1 as a possible D gene (5 bases). Germline values: CDR1 LGHDT, CDR2 YNNKEL (reference sequence). The length of the CDR3 is 13 residues. The ends were cut back, 5 bases at V and 8 bases at J, with 12 bases in the middle. This chain's CDR3 is CASSLGAEEKLFF. The DNA for the CDR3 is TGTGCCAGCAGCTTAGGGGCAGAGGAAAAACTGTTTTTT.

The V gene is TRBV6-2 or TRBV6-3, the J gene TRBJ1-1, with a possible D match to TRBD1 (6 bases). The germline V gene has CDR1 MNHEY and CDR2 SVGEGT. The CDR3 runs to 15 residues. Trimming took off 2 bases at V and 3 bases at J, with 13 bases between the two ends. The CDR3 loop reads CASSYGQLPDTEAFF. The CDR3 DNA is TGTGCCAGCAGTTACGGACAGTTACCTGACACTGAAGCTTTCTTT.

The chain carries TRBV19 and TRBJ1-5; 11 bases match TRBD1. The J segment lost 6 bases and the V segment lost 5 bases, leaving 12 bases of the junction unmatched. In germline, CDR1 is LNHDA, CDR2 SQIVND (reference sequence). The CDR3 is made up of 17 amino acids. CDR3 protein: CASSPPRTGGWGQPQHF. CDR3 DNA: TGTGCCAGTAGTCCCCCGCGGACAGGGGGCTGGGGTCAGCCCCAGCATTTT.

CDR3 nucleotide sequence: TGTGCCAGTAGCCCTGAGGGGCGGGCAGGGACGGCTACGCAGTATTTT. Residues: CASSPEGRAGTATQYF. The rearrangement joins TRBV19 to TRBJ2-3; D may correspond to TRBD1 or TRBD2 (5 bases each). The V gene lost 6 bases and the J gene lost 8 bases, with 24 bases spanning the gap. This CDR3 contains 16 residues. The V gene's germline CDR1 is LNHDA and CDR2 SQIVND (reference sequence).

This clone was seen a few times. The chain couples TRBV2 to TRBJ2-1; D is ambiguous. Germline lookup yields CDR1 SNHLY and CDR2 FYNNEI. Trimming stripped 3 bases from V and 9 bases from J, with 12 bases between. The CDR3 extends over 13 amino acids. In DNA form, the CDR3 reads TGTGCCAGCAGTGAGGAAGTTAGAGGTGAGCAGTTCTTC. Translating it yields CASSEEVRGEQFF.

This chain joins TRBV5-8 and TRBJ1-3; D is undetermined. The CDR3 extends over 16 amino acids. V was clipped by 0 bases and J by 0 bases, with 10 bases between them. Germline V gene lookup returns CDR1 SGHTS and CDR2 YDEGEE. The CDR3 region is CASSLEGPSSGNTIYF. The DNA for the CDR3 is TGTGCCAGCAGCTTGGAAGGACCTTCCTCTGGAAACACCATATATTTT.

The chain is built from TRBV28 and TRBJ1-1; D is uncertain. There are 10 residues in the CDR3. V lost 4 bases and J 10 bases, leaving 7 bases between the germline ends. Germline CDR1 is MDHEN and CDR2 is SYDVKM. The CDR3 is CASSYRRAFF. DNA for the CDR3: TGTGCCAGCAGTTATCGACGAGCTTTCTTT.

V gene TRBV15 combines with J gene TRBJ1-3, with 9 bases aligning to TRBD1. Per germline, CDR1 LNHNV and CDR2 YYDKDF (reference sequence). The ends lost 4 bases at V and 3 bases at J; junction bases unmatched: 4. CDR3 length: 15 residues. CDR3 amino acids: CATSIGQGFGNTIYF. The CDR3 region has the DNA TGTGCCACCAGCATCGGACAGGGGTTTGGAAACACCATATATTTT.

For the CDR3, the DNA is TGTGCCATCAGTGAGTCGGATAGCGGAGAGCAGTTCTTC. Translation gives CAISESDSGEQFF. V usage is TRBV10-3 and J usage is TRBJ2-1, with a weak D call TRBD2 (6 bases). CDR1 and CDR2 (germline): ENHRY, SYGVKD. The CDR3 covers 13 residues. Trimming took 0 bases from V and 10 from J, leaving 10 bases between them.

The V gene is TRBV7-9, the J gene TRBJ2-2; tentatively, D is TRBD2 (6 bases). CDR3 size: 15 residues. Germline CDR1 SEHNR, CDR2 FQNEAQ (reference sequence). Trimming pared 2 bases from V and 3 bases from J, leaving 10 bases between. The CDR3 DNA follows: TGTGCCAGCAGCTTACAACTAGCCCACACCGGGGAGCTGTTTTTT. It codes for CASSLQLAHTGELFF.

The genes are TRBV4-3 and TRBJ2-7; TRBD1 agrees at 11 bases. The CDR3 contains 16 residues. Per the germline V gene, CDR1 is LGHNA and CDR2 is YSLEER. The V and J ends lost 4 bases and 3 bases, in that order; junction bases with no gene match: 8. CDR3 protein: CASSLGGQGGNYEQYF. CDR3 DNA sequence: TGCGCCAGCAGCCTAGGGGGACAGGGGGGAAACTACGAGCAGTACTTC.

This chain joins TRBV5-4 and TRBJ2-5; 7 nucleotides align to TRBD2. The V and J ends lost 3 bases and 3 bases, in that order; junction bases with no gene match: 2. This CDR3 is 13 amino acids long. Germline CDR1 and CDR2: SGHNT and YYREEE (reference sequence). The CDR3 DNA reads TGTGCCAGCAGCTCGCTAGCGGAAGAGACCCAGTACTTC. As protein: CASSSLAEETQYF.

The DNA for the CDR3 is TGTGCCAGCAGCGCGAGACAGGGGAGAGGCTACACCTTC. Its translation is CASSARQGRGYTF. The chain couples TRBV5-8 to TRBJ1-2; 8 bases align to TRBD1. Germline V gives CDR1 SGHTS, CDR2 YDEGEE. V lost 4 bases and J lost 8; bases outside the gene matches: 7. The CDR3 totals 13 residues. Looking up the rest from reference TRBV5-8 and TRBJ1-2 gives the full variable domain: EAGVTQSPTHLIKTRGQQATLRCSPISGHTSVYWYQQALGLGLQFLLWYDEGEERNRGNFPPRFSGRQFPNYSSELNVNALELEDSALYLCASSARQGRGYTFGSGTRLTVV.

This chain joins TRBV18 and TRBJ2-5; TRBD1 might be the D (6 bases). V lost 3 bases, J lost 5 bases, and 10 bases lay in between. The CDR3 runs 13 residues. Germline CDR1 and CDR2: KGHSH and LQKENI. The CDR3 region has the DNA TGTGCCAGCTCACCCAGGGGCGGCGAGACCCAGTACTTC. Encoded protein: CASSPRGGETQYF.

The V gene is TRBV29-1, the J gene TRBJ2-7; D may match TRBD1 or TRBD2 (7 bases each). The CDR3 loop spans 12 amino acids. Germline loops: CDR1 SQVTM, CDR2 ANQGSEA. Trimming removed 7 bases from V and 5 bases from J, with 15 bases in between. The CDR3 sequence: CSGRQGGNEQYF. CDR3 nucleotide sequence: TGCAGCGGCAGGCAGGGGGGGAACGAGCAGTACTTC.

This clone appeared once. The chain employs TRBV7-2 and TRBJ2-7; unclear D gene. The CDR3 consists of 11 residues. Deletions cut 4 bases from V and 4 bases from J, with 5 bases between. The germline V gene encodes CDR1 SGHTA and CDR2 FQGNSA. The CDR3 DNA reads as TGTGCCAGCAGCTCACTATACGAGCAGTACTTC. It codes for CASSSLYEQYF.

This chain connects TRBV7-8 to TRBJ1-2; 7 bases align to TRBD1. Losses at the gene ends were 6 bases for V and 4 bases for J; bases not matched to a gene: 11. CDR3 length: 15 residues. CDR1 and CDR2 (germline): SGHVS, FQNEAQ. Here the CDR3 reads CASRQNRGGIYGYTF. The CDR3 region has the DNA TGTGCCAGCAGACAAAACAGGGGAGGCATCTATGGCTACACCTTC. Combining the CDR3 with reference TRBV7-8 and TRBJ1-2 gives the whole variable domain GAGVSQSPRYKVAKRGQDVALRCDPISGHVSLFWYQQALGQGPEFLTYFQNEAQLDKSGLPSDRFFAERPEGSVSTLKIQRTQQEDSAVYLCASRQNRGGIYGYTFGSGTRLTVV.

J is TRBJ1-6 and V is TRBV3-1 (or the pseudogene TRBV3-2); TRBD1 might be the D (6 bases). Trimming pared 3 bases from V and 8 bases from J, leaving 11 bases between. CDR1 is LGHDT, CDR2 YNNKEL, per germline (reference sequence). This CDR3 is built from 14 residues. The CDR3 loop reads CASSQGTSDSPLHF. The CDR3 DNA reads as TGTGCCAGCAGCCAGGGGACAAGCGATTCACCCCTCCACTTT.

V is TRBV10-3 and J is TRBJ1-2; D perhaps matches TRBD1 (5 bases). Germline V gene sequence: CDR1 ENHRY, CDR2 SYGVKD. The CDR3 extends over 16 amino acids. Trimming took 7 bases from V and 1 from J, leaving 19 bases between them. CDR3 amino acids: CAIMGLVTGDNYGYTF. The CDR3 region has the DNA TGTGCCATCATGGGGCTGGTTACCGGGGATAACTATGGCTACACCTTC.

The chain joins TRBV4-1 to TRBJ2-3, with a possible D match to TRBD2 (7 bases). This CDR3 has 20 residues. V lost 6 bases, J lost 2 bases, and 30 bases lay in between. CDR1 and CDR2 (germline): MGHRA, YSYEKL. This CDR3 is CASSQPGLGGSSGDTDTQYF. The CDR3 DNA follows: TGCGCCAGCAGTCAGCCCGGTCTCGGGGGGTCTTCAGGGGACACAGATACGCAGTATTTT.

The chain carries TRBV30 and TRBJ1-6; D unresolved. The CDR3 runs 13 residues. Germline V gene sequence: CDR1 GTSNPN, CDR2 SVGIG (reference sequence). Trimming removed 4 bases from V and 6 bases from J, with 10 bases in between. The CDR3, as DNA: TGTGCCTGGATGAGCAGCTTTAATTCACCCCTCCACTTT. It codes for CAWMSSFNSPLHF.

The rearrangement links TRBV4-1 to TRBJ1-1, with D possibly matching TRBD1 (6 bases). CDR1 is MGHRA, CDR2 YSYEKL, per germline. The germline V and J ends were trimmed by 0 bases and 1 base, with 12 bases remaining between them. The CDR3 is made up of 16 amino acids. DNA for the CDR3: TGCGCCAGCAGCCAAGATCATAGGGGGGCGAACACTGAAGCTTTCTTT. It specifies CASSQDHRGANTEAFF.

The V gene is TRBV2, the J gene TRBJ2-1; 7 bases match TRBD2. Trimming took 6 bases from V and 7 from J; bases not matched to a gene: 9. The CDR3 contains 14 residues. Germline lookup yields CDR1 SNHLY and CDR2 FYNNEI. The CDR3 reads CASRWGGGGNEQFF. CDR3 DNA: TGTGCCAGCAGGTGGGGCGGGGGAGGTAATGAGCAGTTCTTC.